The sequence of this TCR beta chain was determined in a study of cytomegalovirus exposure and HLA in healthy donors. A multiplex PCR was run with 60 Vbeta primers and 13 Jbeta primers. Using immunoSEQ multiplex PCR, the repertoire was profiled, and TCRdb retains in-frame clones only, with some absent. The sample consists of under 95,000 clones, 80% of them appearing once. The CDR3 consists of 15 residues. V lost 0 bases to trimming and J lost 14 bases; unmatched junction nucleotides: 13. Germline lookup yields CDR1 SGHAT and CDR2 FQNNGV. This TCR was recovered from a male donor in good health and CMV-seronegative. The sample was PBMCs. The chain links TRBV11-2 to TRBJ2-5; 9 positions agree with TRBD2. CDR3 DNA: TGTGCCAGCAGCTTAGAAGGCGGGGGGGGCTCTCCTCGTTACTTC. Translated: CASSLEGGGGSPRYF.